The next 8 T cell receptor beta chains were all read from a single sample in a study of OX40 agonist ivuxolimab in advanced cancers. Produced via immunoSEQ multiplex PCR; TCRdb's table is partial and in-frame only. The table has tens of thousands of clones, 75% to 90% seen once. The material was CD4+ or CD8+ T cells sorted from blood, obtained in a trial of the OX40 agonist ivuxolimab. The receptor set was obtained from an adult with an advanced solid tumor such as melanoma, head and neck, liver or kidney cancer.

The chain combines TRBV9 with TRBJ1-1, with D perhaps matching TRBD1 (5 bases). V was clipped by 0 bases and J by 4 bases, with 10 bases between them. This CDR3 comprises 14 residues. In germline, CDR1 is SGDLS, CDR2 YYNGEE. The CDR3 spells CASSVGGGATEAFF. The DNA for the CDR3 is TGTGCCAGCAGCGTAGGGGGGGGTGCCACTGAAGCTTTCTTT.

The chain has TRBV4-1 and TRBJ1-6; D call uncertain. Germline CDR1 is MGHRA and CDR2 is YSYEKL. This CDR3 is 15 amino acids long. V lost 1 base and J lost 10, with 14 bases in between. CDR3 in amino acids: CASSQGESLSSPLHF. CDR3 sequence (DNA): TGCGCCAGCAGCCAAGGGGAGAGCCTAAGCTCACCCCTCCACTTT.

The chain couples TRBV5-6 to TRBJ2-3; D gene ambiguous. V was cut by 2 bases and J by 5 bases, with 15 bases left in between. The germline gives CDR1 SGHDT, CDR2 YYEEEE. The CDR3 runs 15 residues. The chain's CDR3 is CASSFEAEERDTQYF. CDR3 DNA sequence: TGTGCCAGCAGCTTTGAGGCAGAAGAGAGAGATACGCAGTATTTT.

The CDR3 loop is CASSVDGAGGETQYF. DNA of the CDR3: TGTGCCAGCAGCGTAGATGGAGCGGGAGGAGAGACCCAGTACTTC. This rearrangement joins TRBV9 to TRBJ2-5; TRBD2 agrees at 9 bases. The V segment lost 0 bases and the J segment 4 bases; nucleotides outside the gene matches: 4. This CDR3 spans 15 amino acids. Germline values: CDR1 SGDLS, CDR2 YYNGEE.

This clone appeared once. The rearrangement uses TRBV10-2 and TRBJ2-3; D is undetermined. The germline V and J ends were trimmed by 6 bases and 5 bases, with 12 bases remaining between them. CDR1 and CDR2 from the germline V gene are WSHSY and SAAADI. The CDR3 has 13 amino acids. CDR3 amino acids: CASRDLGGDTQYF. CDR3 coding DNA: TGCGCCAGCAGGGACCTTGGCGGAGATACGCAGTATTTT.

The chain couples TRBV5-6 to TRBJ2-7, with D possibly called TRBD1 or TRBD2 (5 bases each). Germline lookup yields CDR1 SGHDT and CDR2 YYEEEE. CDR3 length: 14 amino acids. V dropped 4 bases and J dropped 1 base, with 12 bases sitting between them. The CDR3 protein is CASSPGTDSYEQYF. CDR3 nucleotide sequence: TGTGCCAGCAGCCCGGGGACGGATTCCTACGAGCAGTACTTC.

CDR3 loop: CASSLGDSLGPGDNSPLHF. The DNA for the CDR3 is TGTGCCAGCAGCTTGGGAGATAGCCTTGGACCGGGGGATAATTCACCCCTCCACTTT. The chain is built from TRBV5-6 and TRBJ1-6, with a possible D match to TRBD1 (5 bases). The germline V and J ends were trimmed by 0 bases and 5 bases, with 21 bases remaining between them. CDR1 SGHDT and CDR2 YYEEEE come from the germline V gene. The length of the CDR3 is 19 residues.

The J gene is TRBJ1-3, the V gene TRBV4-1; no clear D gene. Germline lookup yields CDR1 MGHRA and CDR2 YSYEKL. Deletions cut 0 bases from V and 2 bases from J, with 8 bases between. The CDR3 extends over 15 amino acids. This chain's CDR3 is CASSQDQGTGNTIYF. The CDR3 nucleotides are TGCGCCAGCAGCCAAGATCAAGGGACTGGAAACACCATATATTTT.